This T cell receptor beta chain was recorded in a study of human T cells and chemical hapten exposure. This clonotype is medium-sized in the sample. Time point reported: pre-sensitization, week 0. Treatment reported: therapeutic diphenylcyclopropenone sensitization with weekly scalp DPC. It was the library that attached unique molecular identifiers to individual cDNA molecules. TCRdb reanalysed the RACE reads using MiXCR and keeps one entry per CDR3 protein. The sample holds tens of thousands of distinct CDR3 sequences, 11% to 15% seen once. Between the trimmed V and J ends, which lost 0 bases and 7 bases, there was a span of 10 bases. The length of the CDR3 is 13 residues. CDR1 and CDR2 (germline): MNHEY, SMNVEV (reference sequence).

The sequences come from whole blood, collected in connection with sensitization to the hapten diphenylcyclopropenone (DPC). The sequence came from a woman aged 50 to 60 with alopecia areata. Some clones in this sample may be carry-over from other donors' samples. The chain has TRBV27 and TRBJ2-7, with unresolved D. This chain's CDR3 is CASSLSSFREQYF. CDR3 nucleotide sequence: TGTGCCAGCAGTTTATCTTCCTTCAGAGAGCAGTACTTC.